The 6 T cell receptor beta chains reported below all come from one sample, sequenced in a study of OX40 agonist ivuxolimab in advanced cancers. Generated by immunoSEQ multiplex PCR, the TCRdb table keeps only in-frame clones and is missing some. Counted here are fewer than 100,000 clones, about 80% occurring once; the ten biggest clones make up more than 1.4%. The sample in question was CD4+ or CD8+ T cells sorted from blood, obtained in a trial of the OX40 agonist ivuxolimab. These receptors were taken from an adult with an advanced solid tumor such as melanoma, head and neck, liver or kidney cancer.

The chain is built from TRBV27 and TRBJ1-2; D gene ambiguous. The CDR3 totals 14 residues. The germline V gene encodes CDR1 MNHEY and CDR2 SMNVEV (reference sequence). Trimming removed 3 bases at V and 0 bases at J, with 8 bases between. CDR3 sequence: CASSFGQTNYGYTF. DNA for the CDR3: TGTGCCAGCAGTTTCGGCCAGACTAACTATGGCTACACCTTC.

The V call is TRBV30, the J call TRBJ1-5, with D possibly being TRBD1 (6 bases). The CDR3 has 14 amino acids. Trimming cost V 2 bases and J 3 bases, with 11 bases left between them. Germline V gene sequence: CDR1 GTSNPN, CDR2 SVGIG (reference sequence). The CDR3 spells CAWSSGAFNQPQHF. DNA for the CDR3: TGTGCCTGGAGTTCAGGGGCCTTCAATCAGCCCCAGCATTTT.

This clone showed up just once. The rearrangement uses TRBV28 and TRBJ1-2; D unclear. The CDR3 length is 15 residues. From germline, CDR1 is MDHEN and CDR2 SYDVKM. Trimming removed 4 bases at V and 8 bases at J, with 20 bases between. The CDR3 region is CASSSWSLSIIGYTF. In nucleotides, the CDR3 is TGTGCCAGCAGTTCCTGGTCCCTCTCTATTATAGGCTACACCTTC.

V is TRBV13 and J is TRBJ2-5; TRBD1 or TRBD2 may be the D gene (5 bases each). V dropped 1 base and J dropped 5 bases, with 14 bases sitting between them. Germline-derived CDR1 and CDR2 are PRHDT and FYEKMQ (reference sequence). This CDR3 contains 15 residues. DNA for the CDR3: TGTGCCAGCAGCTTAGCTACGGGACCCGGGGAGACCCAGTACTTC. Amino acid sequence: CASSLATGPGETQYF.

This chain joins TRBV5-1 and TRBJ2-3; 8 bases fit TRBD2. J lost 0 bases, V lost 2 bases, and 5 bases had no gene match. The V gene's germline CDR1 is SGHRS and CDR2 YFSETQ. This CDR3 is built from 16 residues. The DNA for the CDR3 is TGCGCCAGCAGCTTTACGAGCGGGGGAAGCACAGATACGCAGTATTTT. Amino acids: CASSFTSGGSTDTQYF.

The chain recombines TRBV7-3 with TRBJ2-5; a possible D gene is TRBD1 (6 bases). The CDR3 runs to 15 residues. V lost 4 bases and J lost 3, with 15 bases in between. Per germline, CDR1 SGHTA and CDR2 FQGTGA. The DNA of the CDR3 is TGTGCCAGCAGCTCCAGGGGAGCCCCGGAAGAGACCCAGTACTTC. This gives the protein CASSSRGAPEETQYF.